This TCR beta chain was found in a study of OX40 agonist ivuxolimab in advanced cancers. Overall study findings and caveats: The CD4+ and CD8+ T cells in the blood had expanded clonally by week 6 at 0.1 to 3.0 mg/kg.

Germline loops: CDR1 SGHTA, CDR2 FQGNSA. V dropped 5 bases and J dropped 9; count of bases not matched to a gene: 11. The length of the CDR3 is 16 residues. Profiling relied on immunoSEQ multiplex PCR, and the TCRdb table lists in-frame clones only, not all of them. The table includes 65,000 to 90,000 clones, around nine tenths detected once. Points on this clone: The antigen is unknown.

The chain is built from TRBV7-2 and TRBJ2-4; TRBD2 agrees at 12 bases. This receptor was taken from an adult with an advanced solid tumor such as melanoma, head and neck, liver or kidney cancer. The source material was CD4+ or CD8+ T cells sorted from blood, sampled in a trial of the OX40 agonist ivuxolimab. The CDR3 reads CASSETSGGGRGIQYF. The CDR3 DNA reads TGTGCCAGCAGCGAGACTAGCGGGGGCGGGCGGGGCATTCAGTACTTC.